A selection of T cell receptor beta chains follows, all from one sample in a study of blood T cell repertoires in COVID-19. Data came from immunoSEQ multiplex PCR; TCRdb stores just in-frame clones and leaves some out. Among 180,000 or so clones listed, roughly 82% were seen once. The sequencing input was peripheral blood. The receptor set was obtained from a woman between 70 and 85 years old with acute or convalescent COVID-19. The CDR3 runs from the conserved cysteine through the conserved F or W. Fields, in order: J gene, clone size, D gene, V gene, CDR3 protein, CDR3 DNA. The D gene is left open where the match is weak. Clone size appears in some rows only: once, few, many, or a class for an expanded clone.

TRBJ1-1 | . | . | TRBV12-3/TRBV12-4 | CASSLQGDTEAFF | TGTGCCAGCAGTTTACAAGGGGACACTGAAGCTTTCTTT
TRBJ1-1 | . | . | TRBV6-2/TRBV6-3 | CASSHLRTAMNTEAFF | TGTGCCAGCAGTCACCTACGGACAGCTATGAACACTGAAGCTTTCTTT
TRBJ2-5 | . | TRBD2 | TRBV4-2 | CASSQAGTSGETQYF | TGTGCCAGCAGCCAAGCCGGGACTAGCGGCGAGACCCAGTACTTC
TRBJ2-7 | . | TRBD2 | TRBV7-9 | CASSLETSGIRALF | TGTGCCAGCAGCTTAGAGACTAGCGGGATCAGGGCCCTATTC
TRBJ1-2 | . | . | TRBV19 | CASSARQNVHGYTF | TGTGCCAGTAGTGCCCGACAGAACGTCCATGGCTACACCTTC
TRBJ1-1 | . | . | TRBV19 | CASSIGGVGNTEAFF | TGTGCCAGTAGTATAGGGGGAGTGGGGAACACTGAAGCTTTCTTT
TRBJ2-1 | . | TRBD2 | TRBV19 | CASSESGGSYNEQFF | TGTGCCAGTAGTGAGAGCGGGGGCTCCTACAATGAGCAGTTCTTC
TRBJ1-2 | . | . | TRBV2 | CASSDKQGLGGYTF | TGTGCCAGCAGCGACAAGCAGGGTCTCGGTGGCTACACCTTC
TRBJ2-1 | . | TRBD1 | TRBV24-1 | CATSDKEGGANYNEQFF | TGTGCCACCAGTGATAAGGAAGGGGGCGCAAACTACAATGAGCAGTTCTTC
TRBJ2-1 | . | . | TRBV6-5 | CASTLGVSSYNEQFF | TGTGCCAGCACCCTAGGAGTTAGCTCCTACAATGAGCAGTTCTTC
TRBJ1-1 | . | . | TRBV4-3 | CASSQDRVAEAFF | TGCGCCAGCAGCCAAGACAGGGTCGCTGAAGCTTTCTTT
TRBJ2-7 | . | . | TRBV6-5 | CASSPGTYEQYF | TGTGCCAGCAGTCCTGGGACTTACGAGCAGTACTTC
TRBJ2-3 | . | . | TRBV12-3/TRBV12-4 | CASSFLDTQYF | TGTGCCAGCAGTTTTCTGGATACGCAGTATTTT
TRBJ1-2 | . | . | TRBV28 | CASSFRAKGPSGYTF | TGTGCCAGCAGTTTTCGGGCTAAGGGGCCCTCTGGCTACACCTTC
TRBJ1-6 | . | . | TRBV2 | CASSIVSPLHF | TGTGCCAGCAGTATCGTTTCACCCCTCCACTTT
TRBJ2-1 | . | TRBD2 | TRBV7-2 | CASSLARGAYNEQFF | TGTGCCAGCAGCTTAGCGCGGGGGGCATACAATGAGCAGTTCTTC
TRBJ2-1 | . | TRBD2 | TRBV11-3 | CASSPRGGGASYNEQFF | TGTGCCAGCAGCCCTAGGGGCGGGGGGGCGTCCTACAATGAGCAGTTCTTC
TRBJ1-5 | . | TRBD1 | TRBV19 | CASRITGEAQPQHF | TGTGCCAGTAGGATTACAGGGGAGGCTCAGCCCCAGCATTTT
TRBJ2-2 | once | . | TRBV5-1 | CASSLGQVKNTGELFF | TGCGCCAGCAGCTTGGGACAGGTCAAGAACACCGGGGAGCTGTTTTTT
TRBJ2-3 | . | TRBD2 | TRBV11-2 | CASSLLAGGSLGTDTQYF | TGTGCCAGCAGCTTATTAGCGGGAGGGAGTTTAGGCACAGATACGCAGTATTTT
TRBJ1-2 | . | . | TRBV28 | CASRSPGTTGYTF | TGTGCCAGCAGATCCCCCGGGACTACGGGCTACACCTTC
TRBJ1-2 | few | . | TRBV25-1 | CASSGLDSSSGYTF | TGTGCCAGCAGTGGGTTGGACAGCTCCTCGGGCTACACCTTC
TRBJ1-1 | . | . | TRBV5-4 | CASSPGTPRDTEAFF | TGTGCCAGCAGCCCCGGGACACCCCGGGACACTGAAGCTTTCTTT
TRBJ1-4 | . | . | TRBV6-2/TRBV6-3 | CASSQIKSARGEKLFF | TGTGCCAGCAGTCAAATCAAGTCCGCCCGGGGTGAAAAACTGTTTTTT
TRBJ1-2 | . | . | TRBV18 | CASSPGRDGYGYTF | TGTGCCAGCTCACCCGGGAGGGACGGCTATGGCTACACCTTC
TRBJ1-3 | once | TRBD1 | TRBV7-2 | CASSLPVGQGNTIYF | TGTGCCAGCAGCTTACCCGTGGGACAGGGAAACACCATATATTTT
TRBJ1-1 | . | TRBD1 | TRBV28 | CASSETGVGNTEAFF | TGTGCCAGCAGTGAGACAGGGGTCGGAAACACTGAAGCTTTCTTT
TRBJ1-3 | . | TRBD1 | TRBV14 | CASSRPGTGGSGNTIYF | TGTGCCAGCAGCCGCCCCGGGACAGGGGGCTCTGGAAACACCATATATTTT
TRBJ1-1 | . | . | TRBV4-3 | CASSQELRAEAFF | TGCGCCAGCAGCCAAGAACTCAGGGCGGAAGCTTTCTTT
TRBJ2-7 | . | . | TRBV6-5 | CASSRDFRAYEQYF | TGTGCCAGCAGTCGGGACTTCCGGGCCTACGAGCAGTACTTC
TRBJ1-2 | . | TRBD1 | TRBV4-2 | CASSQAGQGVGGYTF | TGTGCCAGCAGCCAAGCTGGGCAGGGGGTGGGTGGCTACACCTTC
TRBJ1-5 | . | . | TRBV28 | CASSTWSGSQPQHF | TGTGCCAGCAGTACCTGGTCGGGTAGTCAGCCCCAGCATTTT
TRBJ1-1 | once | TRBD1 | TRBV28 | CASSFFRGLSLTEAFF | TGTGCCAGCAGTTTCTTCAGGGGGCTCTCTCTCACTGAAGCTTTCTTT
TRBJ1-3 | . | TRBD1 | TRBV19 | CASSTPTGVGNTIYF | TGTGCCAGTAGTACCCCGACAGGGGTTGGAAACACCATATATTTT
TRBJ1-3 | . | . | TRBV19 | CASSMPGGRSGNTIYF | TGTGCCAGTAGTATGCCCGGGGGAAGGTCTGGAAACACCATATATTTT
TRBJ2-2 | once | TRBD2 | TRBV4-3 | CASSQNRLAGGRTGELFF | TGCGCCAGCAGCCAAAACCGACTAGCGGGGGGGCGGACCGGGGAGCTGTTTTTT
TRBJ2-3 | once | TRBD2 | TRBV19 | CASTTSGRRSGTDTQYF | TGTGCCAGTACGACTAGCGGGAGGAGGTCTGGCACAGATACGCAGTATTTT
TRBJ1-4 | . | TRBD1 | TRBV19 | CASSMDREEKLFF | TGTGCCAGTAGTATGGACAGGGAGGAAAAACTGTTTTTT
TRBJ1-4 | . | TRBD1 | TRBV28 | CASIQGARGEKLFF | TGTGCCAGCATACAGGGGGCGCGGGGCGAAAAACTGTTTTTT
TRBJ1-2 | . | TRBD1 | TRBV10-3 | CAISEQGGLNGYTF | TGTGCCATCAGTGAACAGGGGGGTTTAAATGGCTACACCTTC
TRBJ1-5 | . | . | TRBV6-5 | CASSYQVDQPQHF | TGTGCCAGCAGTTACCAGGTAGATCAGCCCCAGCATTTT
TRBJ1-4 | . | . | TRBV27 | CASSPRTANEKLFF | TGTGCCAGCAGTCCCAGGACAGCAAATGAAAAACTGTTTTTT
TRBJ2-5 | . | TRBD2 | TRBV7-9 | CASSPGLAGLETQYF | TGTGCCAGCAGCCCGGGACTAGCGGGGCTCGAGACCCAGTACTTC
TRBJ2-5 | once | TRBD1 | TRBV5-1 | CASSFGYLSRDRAQETQYF | TGCGCCAGCAGCTTTGGCTACCTTAGCCGGGACAGGGCCCAAGAGACCCAGTACTTC